The 27 T cell receptor beta chains below come from one sample, sequenced in a study of PD-L1 blockade in urothelial cancer. This sample's time point: pretreatment peripheral blood. Measured with immunoSEQ multiplex PCR; TCRdb has only the in-frame clones, and not every one. Here the sample spans approximately 52,000 clones, approximately 77% being singletons. Sample: PBMCs, taken around atezolizumab (anti-PD-L1) treatment. Every receptor here comes from a man in his 70s with urothelial cancer.

J is TRBJ2-3 and V is TRBV2, with a tentative D call TRBD1 (6 bases). Germline CDR1 and CDR2: SNHLY and FYNNEI. The ends were cut back, 6 bases at V and 2 bases at J, with 18 bases in the middle. CDR3 length: 16 amino acids. CDR3 amino acids: CASSPQGIRATDTQYF. The CDR3 DNA is TGTGCCAGCAGCCCGCAGGGGATTCGGGCCACAGATACGCAGTATTTT.

The chain uses TRBV2 and TRBJ2-7, with TRBD2 matching over 10 bases. Germline V gene data show CDR1 as SNHLY and CDR2 as FYNNEI. The J segment lost 1 base and the V segment lost 3 bases, leaving 3 bases of the junction unmatched. The CDR3 runs to 15 residues. CDR3 in amino acids: CASSDGLAESYEQYF. DNA for the CDR3: TGTGCCAGCAGTGATGGACTAGCGGAGTCCTACGAGCAGTACTTC.

The chain carries TRBV7-2 and TRBJ2-7, with 7 bases that match TRBD1. This CDR3 has 19 amino acids. The V gene's germline CDR1 is SGHTA and CDR2 FQGNSA. Trimming at V came to 1 base and at J to 2 bases, leaving 17 bases not matched to a gene. For the CDR3, the DNA is TGTGCCAGCAGCTTAGTCCCATCCAGCGACAGGGCTCTACCCTACGAGCAGTACTTC. Translated, it gives CASSLVPSSDRALPYEQYF. The whole variable domain, filled in from reference TRBV7-2 and TRBJ2-7, reads GAGVSQSPSNKVTEKGKDVELRCDPISGHTALYWYRQSLGQGLEFLIYFQGNSAPDKSGLPSDRFSAERTGGSVSTLTIQRTQQEDSAVYLCASSLVPSSDRALPYEQYFGPGTRLTVT.

In DNA form, the CDR3 reads TGTGCCAGCAGCCACGGAAGCGCGAACACCGGGGAGCTGTTTTTT. This encodes CASSHGSANTGELFF. This chain links TRBV6-5 with TRBJ2-2, with unresolved D. Germline CDR1 is MNHEY and CDR2 is SVGAGI. The CDR3 is made up of 15 amino acids. V was shortened by 6 bases and J by 0 bases, with 11 bases between the two germline ends.

The chain employs TRBV7-2 and TRBJ1-2; no reliable D call. The CDR3 loop spans 14 amino acids. Germline assignment: CDR1 SGHTA and CDR2 FQGNSA. With 3 bases removed from V and 6 bases from J, the gap between germline ends came to 14 bases. The CDR3 coding sequence is TGTGCCAGCAGCTTGGTTCTACGGTTGAATGGCTACACCTTC. Its protein product is CASSLVLRLNGYTF.

This clone was recorded a few times. V and J are TRBV7-9 and TRBJ2-7; 11 bases are a match to TRBD2. Germline CDR1 reads SEHNR; CDR2 reads FQNEAQ (reference sequence). Unmatched junction bases numbered 6, after V lost 5 bases and J lost 3 bases. The CDR3 has 15 amino acids. CDR3 DNA sequence: TGTGCCAGCAGCGCTCGGGGGACTAGCGGCTACGAGCAGTACTTC. This translates into CASSARGTSGYEQYF.

This chain links TRBV7-2 with TRBJ2-7; 10 bases line up with TRBD2. V dropped 5 bases and J dropped 7; count of bases not matched to a gene: 5. This CDR3 contains 13 residues. From germline, CDR1 is SGHTA and CDR2 FQGNSA. CDR3 DNA sequence: TGTGCCAGCAGCCAGGGACTAGCGAGGGAGCAGTACTTC. It encodes CASSQGLAREQYF.

This chain connects TRBV5-4 to TRBJ1-6; no clear D gene. V shed 4 bases and J shed 7 bases, with 12 bases lying between them. Per the germline V gene, CDR1 is SGHNT and CDR2 is YYREEE (reference sequence). CDR3 length equals 14 residues. The CDR3 region has the DNA TGTGCCAGCAGCCACGCGGTTGGGAATTCACCCCTCCACTTT. It encodes CASSHAVGNSPLHF.

The CDR3 nucleotides are TGTGCCAGTGGGACTAGACCCTACAATGAGCAGTTCTTC. Its translation is CASGTRPYNEQFF. The J gene is TRBJ2-1, the V gene TRBV19; 8 nucleotides agree with TRBD2. CDR3 length equals 13 residues. J was trimmed by 2 bases and V by 8 bases; bases with no gene match: 2. Germline V gives CDR1 LNHDA, CDR2 SQIVND (reference sequence).

This clone was detected only once. The chain combines TRBV5-1 with TRBJ2-7, with TRBD1 matching 9 bases. CDR3 length equals 15 residues. Germline V lookup: CDR1 SGHRS, CDR2 YFSETQ. With V trimmed by 1 base and J by 6 bases, 8 bases remained unmatched. CDR3 nucleotide sequence: TGCGCCAGCAGCTTGTCGGGACAGGGATCTTCCGAGCAGTACTTC. Translated, it gives CASSLSGQGSSEQYF.

This chain uses TRBV7-3 with TRBJ2-3; possibly TRBD2 for D (7 bases). The CDR3 has 13 amino acids. In germline, CDR1 is SGHTA, CDR2 FQGTGA. Trimming shortened V by 5 bases and J by 11 bases, and 17 bases separated the two germline ends. Here the CDR3 DNA reads TGTGCCAGCAGCCCGTCTCGGGGGGCCCTGCAGTATTTT. It is translated as CASSPSRGALQYF.

The V and J genes are TRBV6-5 and TRBJ1-1, with 7 bases identical to TRBD1. The germline CDR1 and CDR2 sequences are MNHEY and SVGAGI. This CDR3 spans 14 amino acids. With 2 bases clipped from V and 4 bases from J, the junction kept 4 bases outside the gene matches. The CDR3 bases are TGTGCCAGCAGTTACAGGGGGCCCGGCACTGAAGCTTTCTTT. Protein sequence: CASSYRGPGTEAFF.

The table lists this clone with a count of one. The V call is TRBV7-2, the J call TRBJ2-7, with TRBD2 matching over 8 bases. The CDR3 extends over 15 amino acids. CDR1 is SGHTA and CDR2 is FQGNSA in the germline V gene. J lost 2 bases, V lost 1 base, and 4 bases had no gene match. The CDR3 loop is CASSLEVAGPYEQYF. CDR3 nucleotide sequence: TGTGCCAGCAGCTTAGAGGTAGCGGGACCCTACGAGCAGTACTTC. Together with reference TRBV7-2 and TRBJ2-7, the CDR3 gives the full variable domain: GAGVSQSPSNKVTEKGKDVELRCDPISGHTALYWYRQSLGQGLEFLIYFQGNSAPDKSGLPSDRFSAERTGGSVSTLTIQRTQQEDSAVYLCASSLEVAGPYEQYFGPGTRLTVT.

This chain uses TRBV27 with TRBJ2-2, with 7 bases fitting TRBD1. The junction had 8 bases not matched to a gene; V was cut back by 6 bases and J by 7 bases. Germline CDR1 MNHEY, CDR2 SMNVEV (reference sequence). The CDR3 is 14 amino acids. CDR3 protein: CASSLQGSVGELFF. The DNA for the CDR3 is TGTGCCAGCAGCCTACAGGGGTCGGTCGGGGAGCTGTTTTTT.

The chain links TRBV10-3 to TRBJ2-5; the D gene is possibly TRBD2 (7 bases). The CDR3 is 13 residues long. Germline V lookup: CDR1 ENHRY, CDR2 SYGVKD. Trimming stripped 6 bases from V and 4 bases from J, with 12 bases between. The CDR3 DNA reads TGTGCCATCAGCGGGGGGCCAAGAGAGACCCAGTACTTC. Its protein product is CAISGGPRETQYF.

The sample holds a few counts of this clone. The chain links TRBV9 to TRBJ1-2; 7 nucleotides agree with TRBD1. Germline CDR1 reads SGDLS; CDR2 reads YYNGEE. The CDR3 is 14 amino acids. The V gene end was trimmed by 4 bases and the J gene end by 0 bases; junction bases not matched to a gene: 3. CDR3 in amino acids: CASSLGQSNYGYTF. CDR3 DNA: TGTGCCAGCAGCCTGGGACAGTCTAACTATGGCTACACCTTC.

The chain joins TRBV6-5 to TRBJ2-5, with a weak D call TRBD2 (7 bases). The CDR3 covers 13 residues. CDR1 and CDR2 (germline): MNHEY, SVGAGI. V shed 6 bases and J shed 4 bases, with 12 bases lying between them. The CDR3 sequence is CASSPGGRETQYF. CDR3 nucleotides: TGTGCCAGCAGCCCGGGGGGCCGAGAGACCCAGTACTTC.

The chain combines TRBV7-2 with TRBJ1-1; D gene unclear. V was trimmed by 1 base and J by 6 bases, leaving 12 bases between them. Germline V gene sequence: CDR1 SGHTA, CDR2 FQGNSA. This CDR3 is built from 14 residues. The CDR3 sequence is CASSLDRGGAEAFF. The CDR3 DNA is TGTGCCAGCAGCTTAGATAGAGGCGGGGCTGAAGCTTTCTTT.

This chain links TRBV20-1 with TRBJ2-2; no clear D. The V end was cut by 6 bases, the J end by 6 bases, with 8 bases between. The germline V gene encodes CDR1 DFQATT and CDR2 SNEGSKA (reference sequence). The CDR3 has 11 residues. The DNA for the CDR3 is TGCAGTGCCCCCGCGGCCGGGGAGCTGTTTTTT. Translated: CSAPAAGELFF.

The chain recombines TRBV9 with TRBJ2-4, with 13 bases fitting TRBD2. The CDR3 contains 14 residues. V lost 3 bases, J lost 11 bases, and 5 bases stayed unmatched. CDR1 and CDR2 (germline): SGDLS, YYNGEE. CDR3 in DNA: TGTGCCAGCAGCGCTGGGACTAGCGGGGCTGTTCAGTACTTC. Protein: CASSAGTSGAVQYF.

The table lists this clone with a count of one. V is TRBV11-3 and J is TRBJ2-3, with 9 bases identical to TRBD2. The CDR3 totals 15 residues. V was pared by 1 base and J by 6 bases, with 5 bases of the junction left unmatched. CDR1 SGHNT and CDR2 YENEEA come from the germline V gene. The CDR3 nucleotides read TGTGCCAGCAGCTTAGGCGGGGGGGGTTCGGATACGCAGTATTTT. Its translation is CASSLGGGGSDTQYF.

This chain links TRBV11-2 with TRBJ2-5; 7 nucleotides line up with TRBD1. The CDR3 is 14 residues long. J was trimmed by 2 bases and V by 5 bases; bases with no gene match: 5. CDR1 is SGHAT and CDR2 is FQNNGV in the germline V gene. The CDR3 protein is CASSRRDRQETQYF. The CDR3 bases are TGTGCCAGCAGCCGACGGGACAGACAAGAGACCCAGTACTTC.

The V call is TRBV14, the J call TRBJ2-1, with D uncertain. The CDR3 contains 15 residues. Germline loops: CDR1 SGHDN, CDR2 FVKESK. Trimming pared 2 bases from V and 0 bases from J, leaving 8 bases between. CDR3 loop: CASSQRRGSYNEQFF. The CDR3 nucleotides read TGTGCCAGCAGCCAAAGACGCGGCTCCTACAATGAGCAGTTCTTC.

V is TRBV5-4 and J is TRBJ1-4; maybe TRBD1 (6 bases). Between the trimmed V and J ends, which lost 3 bases and 5 bases, there was a span of 11 bases. The CDR3 totals 14 residues. Germline CDR1 reads SGHNT; CDR2 reads YYREEE (reference sequence). CDR3 coding DNA: TGTGCCAGCAGCTCAGGGGACGGAAATGAAAAACTGTTTTTT. Its protein product is CASSSGDGNEKLFF.

This clone was seen more than once but under ten times. V gene TRBV15 combines with J gene TRBJ2-5, with TRBD1 as a possible D gene (6 bases). The V gene's germline CDR1 is LNHNV and CDR2 YYDKDF (reference sequence). Deletions cut 0 bases from V and 1 base from J, with 9 bases between. This CDR3 is built from 15 residues. The CDR3 loop reads CATSRDLDSQETQYF. The CDR3, as DNA: TGTGCCACCAGCAGAGATCTGGACAGCCAAGAGACCCAGTACTTC.

The chain is built from TRBV5-4 and TRBJ1-2, with D possibly matching TRBD1 (5 bases). Germline CDR1 SGHNT, CDR2 YYREEE (reference sequence). With 5 bases removed from V and 7 bases from J, the gap between germline ends came to 15 bases. This CDR3 is 13 amino acids long. The CDR3 is CASREGTGIGYTF. CDR3 nucleotides: TGTGCCAGCAGAGAAGGAACAGGTATTGGCTACACCTTC. Full variable domain (remainder filled in from reference TRBV5-4 and TRBJ1-2): ETGVTQSPTHLIKTRGQQVTLRCSSQSGHNTVSWYQQALGQGPQFIFQYYREEENGRGNFPPRFSGLQFPNYSSELNVNALELDDSALYLCASREGTGIGYTFGSGTRLTVV.

The chain employs TRBV6-5 and TRBJ1-2; a possible D gene is TRBD1 (5 bases). Germline values: CDR1 MNHEY, CDR2 SVGAGI. Trimming took off 1 base at V and 8 bases at J, with 11 bases between the two ends. The CDR3 spans 13 residues. The DNA for the CDR3 is TGTGCCAGCAGTTACTACCGGGGGGAAGGCTACACCTTC. This sequence encodes CASSYYRGEGYTF.